A selection of T cell receptor beta chains follows, all from one sample in a study of identical twins. TCRdb fed the 5' RACE reads into MiXCR, producing one record per CDR3 protein. The data show roughly 480,000 distinct CDR3 sequences, 20% to 30% seen once. These data also featured in a second study, about T cells expressing NK-cell markers.

The sample was CD4+ T cells sorted from blood. The source is a young woman in good health. Each CDR3 is given with its conserved first and last residue. D genes are given only for firm matches. Part of the rows lack a size; the others show once, few, many or a class for expanded clones.

. . TRBJ1-5 TRBV6-2/TRBV6-3 TGTGCCAGCAGGCCTGACGAAACTGGGATTGGGCATCAGCCCCAGCATTTT CASRPDETGIGHQPQHF
few . TRBJ2-2 TRBV4-3 TGCGCCAGCAGCCAAGATAGCGGGGAGCTGTTTTTT CASSQDSGELFF
few TRBD1 TRBJ1-2 TRBV7-8 TGTGCCAGCAGCTTATCCCGGACAGGGCATGGCTACACCTTC CASSLSRTGHGYTF
. . TRBJ2-3 TRBV20-1 TGCAGTGCTAGGGGAGGTTGGGTTACGCAGTATTTT CSARGGWVTQYF
. . TRBJ1-4 TRBV20-1 TGCAGTGCTAGAGTAGGAAATAATGAAAAACTGTTTTTT CSARVGNNEKLFF
few . TRBJ2-2 TRBV5-5 TGTGCCAGCAGCTTGCCTGCGGGGAGCGTGAACACCGGGGAGCTGTTTTTT CASSLPAGSVNTGELFF
. TRBD1 TRBJ2-2 TRBV2 TGTGCCAGCGACCTCGGGACAGGGTCTGGGGAGCTGTTTTTT CASDLGTGSGELFF
. . TRBJ2-1 TRBV11-2 TGTGCCAGCAGCCTACTGAGGGTCTCCTACAATGAGCAGTTCTTC CASSLLRVSYNEQFF
few . TRBJ1-1 TRBV3-1 TGTGCCAGCAGCCAATATTTAACAACTGAAGCTTTCTTT CASSQYLTTEAFF
. . TRBJ1-1 TRBV4-2 TGTGCCAGCAGCCAAGGGAGAGATTCTGAAGCTTTCTTT CASSQGRDSEAFF
few TRBD2 TRBJ2-3 TRBV27 TGTGCCAGCAGTTCAGGGACTAGCAAGGGGCCGGATACGCAGTATTTT CASSSGTSKGPDTQYF
. . TRBJ2-4 TRBV4-3 TGCGCCAGCAGCCTGAAACGGGACCCCACAGCCAAAAACATTCAGTACTTC CASSLKRDPTAKNIQYF
. . TRBJ2-2 TRBV7-2 TGTGCCAGCAGCTCCCGGATAATAATGGCCGGGGAGCTGTTTTTT CASSSRIIMAGELFF
few . TRBJ2-7 TRBV2 TGTGCCAGCCTAGGTTGGGGATCTACGAAGCAGTACTTC CASLGWGSTKQYF
. TRBD2 TRBJ2-5 TRBV5-1 TGCGCCAGCAGCTTGGCTCTGCGGGGGAGTGAAGAGACCCAGTACTTC CASSLALRGSEETQYF
. TRBD1 TRBJ1-2 TRBV10-3 TGTGCCATCAGTGAGAACAGGGGTGGCTACACCTTC CAISENRGGYTF